This passage covers 12 T cell receptor beta chains from one sample sequenced in a study of cytomegalovirus exposure and HLA in healthy donors. The study ran its PCR with 60 Vbeta and 13 Jbeta primers. TCRdb's copy holds only in-frame clones and misses some; the assay was immunoSEQ multiplex PCR. Of approximately 120,000 clones in the sample, under 12% were seen once. Specimen: PBMCs. Receptor source: a woman between 18 and 30 years old in good health and CMV-seropositive.

A few counts support this clone. J is TRBJ2-3 and V is TRBV27; 7 nucleotides line up with TRBD1. This CDR3 spans 16 amino acids. Trimming at V came to 6 bases and at J to 1 base, leaving 10 bases not matched to a gene. The V gene's germline CDR1 is MNHEY and CDR2 SMNVEV (reference sequence). The chain's CDR3 is CASSLRQGWGTDTQYF. CDR3 nucleotide sequence: TGTGCCAGCAGCCTCAGACAGGGCTGGGGCACAGATACGCAGTATTTT.

The chain is built from TRBV14 and TRBJ2-5; a possible D gene is TRBD1 (6 bases). The V end was cut by 4 bases, the J end by 1 base, with 13 bases between. CDR1 is SGHDN, CDR2 FVKESK, per germline. The CDR3 runs 15 residues. The CDR3: CASSRLGAVQETQYF. Written as DNA, the CDR3 is TGTGCCAGCAGCCGGCTGGGGGCGGTCCAAGAGACCCAGTACTTC.

This clone was counted between two and nine times. The identical CDR3 is also encoded by other nucleotide sequences in the sample. The chain is built from TRBV15 and TRBJ2-7, with D possibly matching TRBD1 (6 bases). This CDR3 is built from 13 residues. CDR1 and CDR2 from the germline V gene are LNHNV and YYDKDF (reference sequence). The V and J ends lost 3 bases and 1 base respectively, with 7 bases between them. The CDR3 DNA reads as TGTGCCACCAGCAGTGGACAGTCCTACGAGCAGTACTTC. Amino acids: CATSSGQSYEQYF.

The chain recombines TRBV11-2 with TRBJ1-1, with D perhaps TRBD1 (5 bases). The ends were cut back, 4 bases at V and 1 base at J, with 7 bases in the middle. Germline-derived CDR1 and CDR2 are SGHAT and FQNNGV. The CDR3 spans 13 residues. CDR3 sequence reads: CASSYGQNTEAFF. The DNA of the CDR3 is TGTGCCAGCAGCTATGGACAGAACACTGAAGCTTTCTTT.

This clone appeared a single time. The gene calls are TRBV6-5 and TRBJ2-7, with D perhaps TRBD2 (5 bases). Germline assignment: CDR1 MNHEY and CDR2 SVGAGI. V was cut by 8 bases and J by 6 bases, with 17 bases left in between. CDR3 length equals 13 residues. CDR3 region: CASGPGLFGEQYF. In nucleotides, the CDR3 is TGTGCCAGCGGTCCCGGACTCTTTGGCGAGCAGTACTTC.

This clone showed up just a few times. The rearrangement links TRBV25-1 to TRBJ1-1; D uncertain. This CDR3 contains 11 residues. Looked up from germline, CDR1 is MGHDK and CDR2 is SYGVNS. V gave up 6 bases and J gave up 4 bases, with 6 bases separating them. CDR3 loop: CASRVGTEAFF. The CDR3 DNA follows: TGTGCCAGCAGGGTCGGCACTGAAGCTTTCTTT.

The chain employs TRBV27 and TRBJ1-1; D is perhaps TRBD1 (5 bases). This CDR3 spans 13 amino acids. Germline V CDR1 and CDR2: MNHEY, SMNVEV (reference sequence). The germline V and J ends were trimmed by 6 bases and 10 bases, with 18 bases remaining between them. The CDR3 reads CASSPSRTGVAFF. In DNA form, the CDR3 reads TGTGCCAGCAGCCCCTCCCGGACGGGGGTAGCTTTCTTT.

The V call is TRBV5-1, the J call TRBJ1-1; TRBD1 matches at 7 bases. The germline V gene encodes CDR1 SGHRS and CDR2 YFSETQ. The CDR3 runs to 14 residues. Unmatched junction bases numbered 4, after V lost 4 bases and J lost 1 base. CDR3 in DNA: TGCGCCAGCAGCGGAGGGGGCCCGAACACTGAAGCTTTCTTT. This translates into CASSGGGPNTEAFF.

This clone turned up a few times. Other DNA sequences in the same sample also yield this CDR3. The chain is built from TRBV4-1 and TRBJ2-7; the match to TRBD2 covers 7 bases. The CDR3 runs to 12 residues. With 0 bases clipped from V and 11 bases from J, the junction kept 4 bases outside the gene matches. Germline CDR1 reads MGHRA; CDR2 reads YSYEKL. The CDR3 DNA reads as TGCGCCAGCAGCCAAGAGGGTGGGAGGGAGTACTTC. It is translated as CASSQEGGREYF.

With respect to this clone: This sample also contains other DNA sequences that code for the same CDR3. This chain uses TRBV27 with TRBJ1-1, with D unresolved. CDR1 and CDR2 from the germline V gene are MNHEY and SMNVEV (reference sequence). V lost 8 bases and J lost 1, with 11 bases in between. The CDR3 covers 13 residues. The CDR3 region is CASSYRENTEAFF. CDR3 nucleotides: TGTGCCAGCTCCTACAGAGAGAACACTGAAGCTTTCTTT.

As concerns this clone: A far larger clone is just one base off, so this is likely a read error. This sequence joins TRBV7-2 and TRBJ2-3, with 10 bases aligning to TRBD2. V was pared by 5 bases and J by 1 base, with 3 bases of the junction left unmatched. The CDR3 extends over 15 amino acids. Germline V CDR1 and CDR2: SGHTA, FQGNSA. For the CDR3, the DNA is TGTGCCAGCAGCCCGACTAGCGGGCGCACAGATACGCAGTATTTT. Protein sequence: CASSPTSGRTDTQYF.

This clone was picked up one time. The V and J genes are TRBV11-3 and TRBJ2-7, with D possibly being TRBD1 (6 bases). This CDR3 region has 15 residues. Trimming left V 5 bases short and J 3 bases short, with 17 bases between. Germline loops: CDR1 SGHNT, CDR2 YENEEA. The CDR3, as DNA: TGTGCCAGCAGCAAAAACCAGGGGCCGAGCTACGAGCAGTACTTC. The encoded protein is CASSKNQGPSYEQYF.